Listed below are T cell receptor beta chains from one sample, sequenced in a study of blood T cell repertoires in acute mononucleosis. Data came from immunoSEQ multiplex PCR; TCRdb stores just in-frame clones and leaves some out. The sample has a few thousand clones, approximately 25% seen once; the top ten hold roughly 45%. Sample: EBV GLC epitope tetramer+ CD8+ T cells sorted from PBMCs, taken during convalescence from infectious mononucleosis. These receptors were obtained from a woman under 30 with infectious mononucleosis caused by EBV. CDR3s leave out the opening cysteine and the closing phenylalanine or tryptophan.

len	v_gene	CDR3aa
11	TRBV7-6	ASGVLPGNEQF
9	TRBV9	ASALGYGYT
13	TRBV2	ASSKAGGLSYEQY
14	TRBV11-3	ASSLAGTRVTGELF
11	TRBV4-3	ASSRGTATEQY
17	TRBV5-1	ASSPDLAGGLRLFNEQF
12	TRBV7-1	ASSYAGTATEQY
14	TRBV7-3	ASSLAGTRVTGELF
14	TRBV27	ASSPQYTLSKNIQY
13	TRBV6-6	ASSYSAGVGETQY
13	TRBV7-3	ASSLAPEGEETQY
13	TRBV27	ASSFLFSASYEQY
14	TRBV29-1	SVGQGGTSVYNEQF
12	TRBV9	ASSLGLAIREQF
12	TRBV29-1	SVGYGGLMKNCF
14	TRBV27	ASSTPSGSSPYEQY
10	TRBV29-1	SVEAGYNEQF
12	TRBV7-6	ASSLAGTATEQY